The TCR beta chain described here comes from a study of T-cell reconstitution after alpha-beta-depleted transplantation in children. The germline CDR1 and CDR2 sequences are SEHNR and FQNEAQ (reference sequence). Trimming removed 3 bases from V and 3 bases from J, with 15 bases in between. The CDR3 is 15 amino acids. Study outcomes and limitations: Where alpha-beta T cells came from about two months after transplant was reportedly several hundred expanded graft clones.

This clonotype showed up just a few times. Its antigen is unknown. Library preparation (for TCRbeta) was performed with unique molecular identifiers. TCRdb processed the PCR reads anew with MiXCR; each CDR3 protein has one entry. There are around 450,000 distinct CDR3 sequences in the sample; around 46% occur only once, and approximately 25% lies in the top ten. The source of this sequence is a girl under 10 years old with aplastic anemia, due to receive a stem cell transplant. The specimen was PBMCs, collected before TCRalphabeta/CD19-depleted stem cell transplant. The rearrangement uses TRBV7-9 and TRBJ2-7; D gene uncertain. In DNA, the CDR3 is TGTGCCAGCAGCTTCTTCCCAAACTACCTCTACGAGCAGTACTTC. Translated: CASSFFPNYLYEQYF.